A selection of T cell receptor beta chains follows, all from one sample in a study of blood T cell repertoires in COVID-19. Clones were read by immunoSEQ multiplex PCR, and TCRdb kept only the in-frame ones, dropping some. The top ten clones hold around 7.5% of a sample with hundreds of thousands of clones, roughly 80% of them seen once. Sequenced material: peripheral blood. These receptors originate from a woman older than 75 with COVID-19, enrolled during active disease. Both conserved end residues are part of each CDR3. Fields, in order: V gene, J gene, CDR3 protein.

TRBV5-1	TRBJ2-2	CASSLAANTGELFF
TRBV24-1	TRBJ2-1	CATSHTDRNNEQFF
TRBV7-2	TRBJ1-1	CASSLQGYTEAFF
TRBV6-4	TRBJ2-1	CASSDMDTGEYNEQFF
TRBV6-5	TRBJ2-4	CASPPRRKNIQYF
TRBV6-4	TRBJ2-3	CASSVTGGSTDTQYF
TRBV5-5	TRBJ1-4	CASSFGTGGSEREKLFF
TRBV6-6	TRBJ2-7	CASSRQGIVYEQYF
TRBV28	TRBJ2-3	CASRDSGTGGVDTQYF
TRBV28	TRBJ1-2	CASRRQSSFGYTF
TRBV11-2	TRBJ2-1	CASSLDWAGGGFF
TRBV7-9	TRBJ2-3	CASSSRGGLGSDTQYF
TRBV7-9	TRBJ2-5	CASERGLGETQYF
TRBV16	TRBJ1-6	CASSQRDRGPNSPLHF
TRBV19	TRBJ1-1	CASSRTGEGTEAFF
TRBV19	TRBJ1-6	CASSTLTGSATPLHF
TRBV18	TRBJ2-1	CASSPNILADNEQFF
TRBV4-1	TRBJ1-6	CASSQSSRTGRAPLHF
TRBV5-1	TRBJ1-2	CASSLGSTVSVLGYTF
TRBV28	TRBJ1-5	CASSGRGPTSNQPQHF
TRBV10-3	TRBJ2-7	CTISQGYEQYF
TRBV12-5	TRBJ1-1	CASGLWRENTEAFF
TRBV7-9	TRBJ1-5	CASSLGGTVNQPQHF
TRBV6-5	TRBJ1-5	CASRSDRGSNQPQHF
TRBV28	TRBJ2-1	CASSQDRGLNEQFF
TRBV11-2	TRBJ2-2	CASTASPGVAGELFF
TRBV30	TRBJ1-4	CALTRTAATNEKLFF
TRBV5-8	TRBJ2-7	CASSTSGFTYEQYF
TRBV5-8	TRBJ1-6	CASRRRGQGNSPLHF